This T cell receptor (beta chain) was identified during a study of blood T cells in healthy people across ages. With 7 bases clipped from V and 4 bases from J, the junction kept 14 bases outside the gene matches. Germline lookup yields CDR1 SGHRS and CDR2 YFSETQ. This CDR3 region has 15 residues. The second PCR ran roughly 7 to 12 cycles with a sample-barcoded 5' primer and J-beta primers. Every cDNA molecule bore a tag from a template-switch adaptor containing 12 random nucleotides. TCRdb fed the 5' RACE reads into MiXCR, producing one record per CDR3 protein. The data show 850,000 to 1,000,000 distinct CDR3 sequences, around 46% seen once.

The chain couples TRBV5-1 to TRBJ2-7; TRBD2 matches at 7 bases. This sequence originates from a young man in good health. Specimen: blood. CDR3 in amino acids: CASQWAGDGDYEQYF. The CDR3 nucleotides read TGCGCCAGCCAATGGGCGGGGGACGGGGATTACGAGCAGTACTTC.